The 27 T cell receptor beta chains below come from one sample, sequenced in a study of post-analysis software for immune sequencing data. Study-level findings and limits: When patients were compared with controls, a handful of TRBV segments were more frequent, TRBV5-6, TRBV5-1 and TRBV20-1 among them.

Their cognate antigens are unknown. Included in the TCR beta cDNA libraries were unique molecular identifiers. TCRdb re-called the PCR reads with MiXCR, one entry per CDR3 protein. The sample lists roughly 620,000 distinct CDR3 sequences, 44% occurring once. The specimen was blood. These receptors all come from a girl aged 5-17 years with multiple sclerosis.

This clonotype came up a few times. A read error may account for a junction end that differs from germline. The chain links TRBV4-1 to TRBJ1-1; D is undetermined. The CDR3 is 12 amino acids. The germline V gene encodes CDR1 MGHRA and CDR2 YSYEKL. As DNA, the CDR3 is TGTGCCAGCAGCCAACTGAACACTGAAGCTTTCTTT. Translated: CASSQLNTEAFF.

The chain recombines TRBV27 with TRBJ2-1; D possibly matches TRBD1 or TRBD2 (5 bases each). CDR1 is MNHEY, CDR2 SMNVEV, per germline (reference sequence). The CDR3 sequence is 13 residues long. The V end lost 4 bases, the J end lost 7 bases, and 11 bases lay between the germline ends. CDR3: CASSWGIRNEQFF. The DNA of the CDR3 is TGTGCCAGCAGTTGGGGGATTCGGAATGAGCAGTTCTTC.

The gene calls are TRBV7-9 and TRBJ2-7; possible D gene TRBD1, 6 bases. The length of the CDR3 is 13 residues. The germline V gene has CDR1 SEHNR and CDR2 FQNEAQ (reference sequence). Trimming shortened V by 4 bases and J by 3 bases, and 10 bases separated the two germline ends. The CDR3 spells CASSSRQDYEQYF. CDR3 in DNA: TGTGCCAGCAGCTCCCGACAGGACTACGAGCAGTACTTC.

This clonotype was detected a few times. This chain joins TRBV12-3 or TRBV12-4 and TRBJ1-2, with D tentatively TRBD1 (6 bases). Trimming took 3 bases from V and 7 from J, leaving 12 bases between them. This CDR3 has 13 amino acids. The DNA for the CDR3 is TGTGCCAGCAGTTTGGGGGGGGCCGGTGGCTACACCTTC. It encodes CASSLGGAGGYTF.

The rearrangement joins TRBV6-6 to TRBJ2-1; 8 positions match TRBD2. The CDR3 is made up of 16 amino acids. V was clipped by 7 bases and J by 2 bases; unmatched bases: 10. Germline-derived CDR1 and CDR2 are MNHNY and SVGAGI (reference sequence). The CDR3 nucleotides are TGTGCCAGCACGGGAGGGGATCGTAGTGCCTACAATGAGCAGTTCTTC. Its protein is CASTGGDRSAYNEQFF.

In the case of this clonotype: The germline gene is not matched at one end of the junction; a read error may be the cause. The chain employs TRBV5-1 and TRBJ2-1, with TRBD2 identical over 10 bases. CDR3 length: 17 residues. Germline assignment: CDR1 SGHRS and CDR2 YFSETQ. Here the CDR3 reads CASSLGSSGGPYNERFF. Here the CDR3 DNA reads TGCGCCAGCAGCTTGGGGTCTAGCGGGGGCCCATACAATGAGCGGTTCTTC.

The rearrangement joins TRBV12-3 or TRBV12-4 to TRBJ2-3, with D perhaps matching TRBD1 (5 bases). The CDR3 runs 14 residues. V dropped 6 bases and J dropped 1 base, with 11 bases sitting between them. CDR3 region: CASSLGHGTDTQYF. The CDR3 bases are TGTGCCAGCAGCCTCGGACACGGCACAGATACGCAGTATTTT.

Points on this clonotype: It may be a read error: a sequence one base away is much more abundant. The chain has TRBV2 and TRBJ2-1; D remains ambiguous. Near its end, the DNA agrees better with TRBJ2-7, so the J call may be wrong. The germline CDR1 and CDR2 sequences are SNHLY and FYNNEI. CDR3 length equals 11 residues. In DNA form, the CDR3 reads TGTGCCAGCAGTGAAATCTACGAGCAGTACTTC. This codes for CASSEIYEQYF.

In DNA, the CDR3 is TGTGCCAGCAGTCCCCGGACAGGGGGCGATTCACCCCTCCACTTT. Translated: CASSPRTGGDSPLHF. J is TRBJ1-6 and V is TRBV6-5; 11 positions agree with TRBD1. The germline CDR1 and CDR2 sequences are MNHEY and SVGAGI. The CDR3 contains 15 residues. J lost 8 bases, V lost 5 bases, and 5 bases had no gene match.

V and J are TRBV12-3 or TRBV12-4 and TRBJ2-5, with 10 bases aligning to TRBD2. The CDR3 spans 16 residues. Trimming cost V 0 bases and J 3 bases; bases outside gene matches: 4. For the CDR3, the DNA is TGTGCCAGCAGTTTAGCACTAGCGGGGACCGAAGAGACCCAGTACTTC. Translated, it gives CASSLALAGTEETQYF.

This clonotype was recorded only once. The chain uses TRBV20-1 and TRBJ2-3; no definite D call. Germline V lookup: CDR1 DFQATT, CDR2 SNEGSKA (reference sequence). The ends were cut back, 3 bases at V and 3 bases at J, with 16 bases in the middle. CDR3 length: 15 residues. CDR3 in amino acids: CSARPDLTVTDTQYF. The CDR3 DNA reads TGCAGTGCTAGGCCGGACCTAACGGTAACAGATACGCAGTATTTT.

The V call is TRBV7-2, the J call TRBJ2-5, with a weak D call TRBD2 (5 bases). The better agreement between TRBJ2-7 and the DNA end casts doubt on the J call. Germline V gene lookup returns CDR1 SGHTA and CDR2 FQGNSA. This CDR3 is 13 amino acids long. CDR3 loop: CASSLAGEGEQYF. The CDR3, as DNA: TGTGCCAGCAGCTTAGCGGGAGAGGGCGAGCAGTACTTC.

As to this clonotype: The junction shows a germline mismatch at one end, possibly a read error. V and J are TRBV12-3 or TRBV12-4 and TRBJ2-7, with 7 bases identical to TRBD2. The CDR3 covers 15 residues. The CDR3 reads CANSLLAGELYEQYF. The CDR3 nucleotides are TGTGCCAACAGTTTACTGGCGGGAGAACTCTACGAGCAGTACTTC.

This chain links TRBV9 with TRBJ2-5; 9 bases line up with TRBD1. CDR3 size: 15 residues. CDR1 is SGDLS and CDR2 is YYNGEE in the germline V gene. The V gene end was trimmed by 0 bases and the J gene end by 5 bases; junction bases not matched to a gene: 5. The CDR3 nucleotides are TGTGCCAGCAGCGTAGGGGGACAGGGATGGGAGACCCAGTACTTC. As protein: CASSVGGQGWETQYF.

V and J are TRBV12-3 or TRBV12-4 and TRBJ2-5; TRBD2 matches at 11 bases. The V and J ends lost 3 bases and 6 bases, in that order; junction bases with no gene match: 12. The CDR3 consists of 17 residues. CDR3: CASSFFGGLAVVQTQYF. In DNA form, the CDR3 reads TGTGCCAGCAGTTTCTTTGGGGGACTAGCGGTTGTTCAGACCCAGTACTTC.

This clonotype has just a few counts. J is TRBJ2-7 and V is TRBV3-1, with 8 bases identical to TRBD2. CDR3 size: 16 residues. With V trimmed by 1 base and J by 1 base, 6 bases remained unmatched. The germline CDR1 and CDR2 sequences are LGHDT and YNNKEL (reference sequence). The CDR3 loop is CASSQASGGISYEQYF. The CDR3 nucleotides are TGTGCCAGCAGCCAAGCGAGCGGGGGAATTTCCTACGAGCAGTACTTC.

This chain connects TRBV5-1 to TRBJ1-2; D possibly corresponds to TRBD1 (5 bases). This CDR3 region has 14 residues. The germline CDR1 and CDR2 sequences are SGHRS and YFSETQ. V shed 4 bases and J shed 6 bases, with 16 bases lying between them. In nucleotides, the CDR3 is TGCGCCAGCAGCGTGGCTGCAGCGGGACATGGCTACACCTTC. Residues: CASSVAAAGHGYTF.

The chain uses TRBV4-1 and TRBJ1-4, with D possibly matching TRBD1 (6 bases). The germline gives CDR1 MGHRA, CDR2 YSYEKL. This CDR3 is 16 amino acids long. V was pared by 3 bases and J by 2 bases, with 13 bases between. CDR3 sequence (DNA): TGCGCCAGCAGCCAGGGCAGGGGATCCACTAATGAAAAACTGTTTTTT. Amino acid sequence: CASSQGRGSTNEKLFF.

The chain combines TRBV6-1 with TRBJ2-5; 8 bases agree with TRBD2. This CDR3 is built from 14 residues. Germline V gene sequence: CDR1 MNHNS, CDR2 SASEGT. Unmatched junction bases numbered 2, after V lost 3 bases and J lost 2 bases. For the CDR3, the DNA is TGTGCCAGCAGTGATCGGGGGGGTCAAGAGACCCAGTACTTC. Amino acid sequence: CASSDRGGQETQYF.

The CDR3 loop reads CASSGAGTDEQFF. The DNA for the CDR3 is TGTGCCAGCAGTGGAGCGGGGACGGATGAGCAGTTCTTC. This chain uses TRBV6-4 with TRBJ2-1; 7 bases align to TRBD2. CDR1 is MRHNA, CDR2 SNTAGT, per germline. J lost 8 bases, V lost 4 bases, and 5 bases had no gene match. CDR3 length: 13 amino acids.

This sequence joins TRBV28 and TRBJ2-5; tentatively, D is TRBD1 (6 bases). Germline lookup yields CDR1 MDHEN and CDR2 SYDVKM. The germline V and J ends were trimmed by 2 bases and 5 bases, with 9 bases remaining between them. The CDR3 totals 13 residues. CDR3 sequence reads: CASSLRQGETQYF. The CDR3, as DNA: TGTGCCAGCAGTTTACGGCAGGGGGAGACCCAGTACTTC.

V usage is TRBV7-9 and J usage is TRBJ2-5; 8 positions agree with TRBD2. Per germline, CDR1 SEHNR and CDR2 FQNEAQ (reference sequence). The trim removed 1 base at V and 4 bases at J, leaving 2 bases unmatched. The CDR3 spans 14 residues. This CDR3 is CASSLVLAGETQYF. CDR3 bases: TGTGCCAGCAGCTTAGTCCTAGCGGGAGAGACCCAGTACTTC.

The rearrangement uses TRBV6-5 and TRBJ2-2; perhaps TRBD1 as D (7 bases). This CDR3 has 14 amino acids. Trimming took 4 bases from V and 3 from J, leaving 9 bases between them. Germline assignment: CDR1 MNHEY and CDR2 SVGAGI. The CDR3, as DNA: TGTGCCAGCAGTTTCAGGGGGGACACCGGGGAGCTGTTTTTT. Residues: CASSFRGDTGELFF.

The rearrangement joins TRBV5-1 to TRBJ1-5; 10 positions match TRBD1. Trimming took 0 bases from V and 7 from J; bases not matched to a gene: 7. CDR1 is SGHRS and CDR2 is YFSETQ in the germline V gene. The CDR3 covers 16 residues. The CDR3 coding sequence is TGCGCCAGCAGCTTGGGACAGGGGGCGGAAGGGCAGCCCCAGCATTTT. It yields the protein CASSLGQGAEGQPQHF. The full variable domain, its missing parts supplied by reference TRBV5-1 and TRBJ1-5, is KAGVTQTPRYLIKTRGQQVTLSCSPISGHRSVSWYQQTPGQGLQFLFEYFSETQRNKGNFPGRFSGRQFSNSRSEMNVSTLELGDSALYLCASSLGQGAEGQPQHFGDGTRLSIL.

The gene calls are TRBV12-5 and TRBJ2-7; D gene uncertain. The V gene lost 1 base and the J gene lost 4 bases, with 11 bases spanning the gap. The CDR3 sequence is 14 residues long. The germline V gene has CDR1 LGHNT and CDR2 FRNRAP. CDR3: CASGLASARYEQYF. In DNA, the CDR3 is TGTGCTAGTGGTTTGGCCAGCGCCCGGTACGAGCAGTACTTC.

The chain uses TRBV10-1 and TRBJ2-1; 10 bases fit TRBD2. Germline V gene sequence: CDR1 WNHNN, CDR2 SYGVQD (reference sequence). The CDR3 totals 15 residues. Trimming removed 5 bases from V and 7 bases from J; junction bases left unmatched: 8. Here the CDR3 DNA reads TGCGCCAGCAGTCGCCGGACTAGCGGCGGGAATGAGCAGTTCTTC. Translation: CASSRRTSGGNEQFF.

The V gene is TRBV29-1, the J gene TRBJ1-1; D ambiguous. Trimming took off 7 bases at V and 1 base at J, with 10 bases between the two ends. CDR1 is SQVTM, CDR2 ANQGSEA, per germline. The CDR3 covers 12 residues. CDR3 DNA sequence: TGCAGCGCCCTCTCGACGAACACTGAAGCTTTCTTT. Translation: CSALSTNTEAFF.